The TCR beta chain described here comes from a study of OX40 agonist ivuxolimab in advanced cancers. Germline V gives CDR1 SGHDT, CDR2 YYEEEE. The germline V and J ends were trimmed by 4 bases and 8 bases, with 18 bases remaining between them. The CDR3 has 14 amino acids. Enrollment shut out patients with autoimmune disease history or systemic immunosuppression. TCRdb's copy holds only in-frame clones and misses some; the assay was immunoSEQ multiplex PCR. In the table there are 100,000 to 120,000 clones, approximately 90% of which are singletons. The chain carries TRBV5-6 and TRBJ1-2, with D tentatively TRBD1 (5 bases). This receptor was taken from an adult with an advanced solid tumor such as melanoma, head and neck, liver or kidney cancer. The material was CD4+ or CD8+ T cells sorted from blood, obtained in a trial of the OX40 agonist ivuxolimab. The CDR3 loop is CASSQRPGLVGYTF. The CDR3 coding sequence is TGTGCCAGCAGCCAGCGTCCAGGGTTGGTCGGCTACACCTTC.